A selection of T cell receptor beta chains follows, all from one sample in a study of OX40 agonist ivuxolimab in advanced cancers. Assay: immunoSEQ multiplex PCR; the TCRdb copy retains only in-frame clones and omits some. Here the sample spans tens of thousands of clones, 75% to 90% being singletons. This material consisted of CD4+ or CD8+ T cells sorted from blood, taken in a trial of the OX40 agonist ivuxolimab. All receptors come from an adult with an advanced solid tumor such as melanoma, head and neck, liver or kidney cancer. The conserved cysteine and the conserved F or W are not part of the CDR3 here. Fields, in order: J gene, D gene, V gene, CDR3 protein. The D gene is left open where the match is weak.

j_call: TRBJ2-1; d_call: -; v_call: TRBV2; cdr3_aa: ARERRGGVYNEQF
j_call: TRBJ1-6; d_call: TRBD1; v_call: TRBV2; cdr3_aa: ASSVGQGRAPLH
j_call: TRBJ2-1; d_call: TRBD1; v_call: TRBV30; cdr3_aa: AWPPGTGNEQF
j_call: TRBJ2-1; d_call: TRBD2; v_call: TRBV5-1; cdr3_aa: ASSQRERGGQEQF
j_call: TRBJ2-1; d_call: -; v_call: TRBV2; cdr3_aa: ASRETSYNEQF
j_call: TRBJ2-6; d_call: -; v_call: TRBV2; cdr3_aa: ASSEGSPTWANVLT
j_call: TRBJ2-3; d_call: -; v_call: TRBV2; cdr3_aa: ASNGPSRDTQY
j_call: TRBJ2-5; d_call: TRBD2; v_call: TRBV11-2; cdr3_aa: ASSSTGGTSAWLAQY
j_call: TRBJ1-1; d_call: TRBD1; v_call: TRBV19; cdr3_aa: ASSITGGFTEAF
j_call: TRBJ1-2; d_call: TRBD1; v_call: TRBV9; cdr3_aa: ASRGAGGNYGYT
j_call: TRBJ2-1; d_call: -; v_call: TRBV6-5; cdr3_aa: ASSYGSSYNEQF
j_call: TRBJ2-7; d_call: TRBD2; v_call: TRBV19; cdr3_aa: ASSTSGSEQY
j_call: TRBJ2-4; d_call: TRBD1; v_call: TRBV28; cdr3_aa: ASGLTGGEDIQY
j_call: TRBJ2-2; d_call: TRBD2; v_call: TRBV7-9; cdr3_aa: ASSSREGQLNTGELF
j_call: TRBJ2-1; d_call: TRBD2; v_call: TRBV19; cdr3_aa: ASSLGTSGRAYNEQF
j_call: TRBJ1-5; d_call: TRBD1; v_call: TRBV19; cdr3_aa: ASRDGDRLNSNQPQH
j_call: TRBJ2-1; d_call: -; v_call: TRBV14; cdr3_aa: ASSPTDFYNEQF
j_call: TRBJ2-7; d_call: TRBD2; v_call: TRBV29-1; cdr3_aa: SARLAGTYEQY
j_call: TRBJ2-1; d_call: -; v_call: TRBV27; cdr3_aa: ASSVQPPGPSYNEQF
j_call: TRBJ2-1; d_call: -; v_call: TRBV19; cdr3_aa: ASSIDLSYNEQF
j_call: TRBJ1-5; d_call: -; v_call: TRBV7-9; cdr3_aa: ASSLVNQPQH
j_call: TRBJ1-1; d_call: -; v_call: TRBV7-9; cdr3_aa: ASSSTAQGNEAF
j_call: TRBJ1-4; d_call: -; v_call: TRBV6-5; cdr3_aa: ASSYSDRYEKLF
j_call: TRBJ2-3; d_call: TRBD1; v_call: TRBV9; cdr3_aa: ASSVRQGATDTQY
j_call: TRBJ2-2; d_call: TRBD1; v_call: TRBV25-1; cdr3_aa: ASSEPYRGPNTGELF
j_call: TRBJ1-2; d_call: -; v_call: TRBV7-9; cdr3_aa: ASSPGLRFEGYT
j_call: TRBJ2-1; d_call: -; v_call: TRBV19; cdr3_aa: ASSLPDAYNEQF
j_call: TRBJ2-3; d_call: TRBD2; v_call: TRBV28; cdr3_aa: ASSLSAGGPGGTDTQY
j_call: TRBJ2-2; d_call: -; v_call: TRBV2; cdr3_aa: ASTDPGQHTGELF
j_call: TRBJ1-2; d_call: TRBD1; v_call: TRBV30; cdr3_aa: AWSVGQGDGYT
j_call: TRBJ2-7; d_call: TRBD1; v_call: TRBV19; cdr3_aa: ASSVGQDYEQY
j_call: TRBJ2-2; d_call: -; v_call: TRBV14; cdr3_aa: ASSPFREGARTGELF
j_call: TRBJ1-3; d_call: -; v_call: TRBV4-3; cdr3_aa: ASSQAQDLSGNTIY
j_call: TRBJ2-3; d_call: TRBD1; v_call: TRBV4-1; cdr3_aa: ASSQQGQGAADTQY
j_call: TRBJ2-7; d_call: TRBD2; v_call: TRBV9; cdr3_aa: ASSVLAGGYYEQY
j_call: TRBJ2-5; d_call: TRBD1; v_call: TRBV19; cdr3_aa: ASSAGTGGWETQY
j_call: TRBJ2-2; d_call: -; v_call: TRBV5-1; cdr3_aa: ASSLTGEVGGELF
j_call: TRBJ2-7; d_call: TRBD1; v_call: TRBV2; cdr3_aa: ASGVGQVLYEQY
j_call: TRBJ1-1; d_call: -; v_call: TRBV15; cdr3_aa: ATSTDRWGNTEAF
j_call: TRBJ2-1; d_call: TRBD2; v_call: TRBV29-1; cdr3_aa: SVGQTSGAYNEQF
j_call: TRBJ2-1; d_call: -; v_call: TRBV4-3; cdr3_aa: ASSQGHVPSNEQF
j_call: TRBJ1-2; d_call: -; v_call: TRBV1; cdr3_aa: TSSTRSVRKTYGYT
j_call: TRBJ2-7; d_call: TRBD1; v_call: TRBV6-1; cdr3_aa: ASSEWGQGYEQY
j_call: TRBJ1-5; d_call: TRBD1; v_call: TRBV5-6; cdr3_aa: ASSFGTGAIMGPQH
j_call: TRBJ1-2; d_call: -; v_call: TRBV9; cdr3_aa: ASSGSRTDNYGYT
j_call: TRBJ2-1; d_call: TRBD1; v_call: TRBV29-1; cdr3_aa: SVDGARDRGHDEQF
j_call: TRBJ2-1; d_call: TRBD2; v_call: TRBV5-1; cdr3_aa: ASSATSGTYNEQF
j_call: TRBJ1-5; d_call: -; v_call: TRBV30; cdr3_aa: AWSVPPNQPQH